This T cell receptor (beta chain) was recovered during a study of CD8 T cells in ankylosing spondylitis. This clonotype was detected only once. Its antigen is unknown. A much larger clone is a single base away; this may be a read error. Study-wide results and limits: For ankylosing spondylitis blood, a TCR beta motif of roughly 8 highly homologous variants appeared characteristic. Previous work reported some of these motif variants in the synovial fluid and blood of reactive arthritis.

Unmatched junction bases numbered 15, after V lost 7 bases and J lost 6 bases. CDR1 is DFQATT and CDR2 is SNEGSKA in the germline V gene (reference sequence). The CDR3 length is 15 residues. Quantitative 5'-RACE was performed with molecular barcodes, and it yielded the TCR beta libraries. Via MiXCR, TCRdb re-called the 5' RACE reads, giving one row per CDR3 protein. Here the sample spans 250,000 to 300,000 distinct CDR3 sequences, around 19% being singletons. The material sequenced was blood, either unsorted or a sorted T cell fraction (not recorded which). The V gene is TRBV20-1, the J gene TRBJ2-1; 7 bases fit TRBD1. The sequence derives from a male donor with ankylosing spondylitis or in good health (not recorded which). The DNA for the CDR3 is TGCAGTGTTAGGGCCCCGGGACAGTCATTCAATGAGCAGTTCTTC. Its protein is CSVRAPGQSFNEQFF.